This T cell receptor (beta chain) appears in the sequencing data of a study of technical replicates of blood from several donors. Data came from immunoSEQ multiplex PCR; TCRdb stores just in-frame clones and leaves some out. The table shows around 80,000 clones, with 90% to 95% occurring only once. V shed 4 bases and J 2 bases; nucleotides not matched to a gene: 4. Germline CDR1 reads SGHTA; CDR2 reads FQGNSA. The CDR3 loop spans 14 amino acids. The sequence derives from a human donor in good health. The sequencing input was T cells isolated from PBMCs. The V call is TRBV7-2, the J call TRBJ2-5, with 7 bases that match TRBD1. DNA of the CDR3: TGTGCCAGCAGCTGGACGGGACAGCAAGAGACCCAGTACTTC. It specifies CASSWTGQQETQYF.